The next 9 T cell receptor beta chains were all read from a single sample in a study of tumor-infiltrating lymphocytes in primary liver carcinoma. Germline DNA was also extracted, and blood RNA was taken from unsorted whole blood. TCR beta cDNA came from 400 to 500 ng total RNA, primed with a constant-region primer. Libraries for TCR beta were built through three nested multiplex PCR rounds, which together made up a slightly modified ARM-PCR procedure. TRBV1-TRBV30 forward and Cbeta reverse primers drove the first two roughly 10-cycle rounds. MiXCR, applied by TCRdb to the multiplex PCR reads, yields one record per CDR3 protein. The sample records 150,000 to 200,000 distinct CDR3 sequences, 50% to 75% being singletons. The sample consisted of peripheral blood. The source is a man in his forties with primary liver carcinoma and hepatitis B virus infection.

The chain employs TRBV5-4 and TRBJ1-2; D remains unclear. CDR3 length: 14 residues. CDR1 and CDR2 from the germline V gene are SGHNT and YYREEE (reference sequence). V lost 4 bases and J 3 bases, leaving 13 bases between the germline ends. CDR3 in DNA: TGTGCCAGCAGCGCGCCCCGGATGGACTATGGCTACACCTTC. Its translation: CASSAPRMDYGYTF.

In the case of this clonotype: A much larger clone is a single base away; this may be a read error. No conserved phenylalanine or tryptophan is present at the end of the CDR3, so a read error is the likely explanation. This chain links TRBV11-2 with TRBJ2-7; 9 nucleotides align to TRBD2. V trimming: 0 bases; J trimming: 1 base; junction bases outside the gene matches: 1. The length of the CDR3 is 15 residues. Germline V CDR1 and CDR2: SGHAT, FQNNGV. CDR3 sequence reads: CASSLEGLASYEQYS. The CDR3 DNA follows: TGTGCCAGCAGCTTAGAGGGACTAGCATCCTACGAGCAGTACTCC.

This clonotype was observed a few times. The chain joins TRBV7-8 to TRBJ2-1, with 7 bases that match TRBD2. Germline lookup yields CDR1 SGHVS and CDR2 FQNEAQ. After removal of 4 bases from V and 9 bases from J, the junction contained 6 bases not matched to a gene. The CDR3 loop spans 13 amino acids. For the CDR3, the DNA is TGTGCCAGCAGCTGGGGCGGGGGAGTTGAGCAGTTCTTC. Its translation: CASSWGGGVEQFF.

A few counts support this clonotype. It may be a read error: a sequence one base away is much more abundant. This sequence joins TRBV5-4 and TRBJ2-5; 7 bases agree with TRBD2. Germline CDR1 SGHNT, CDR2 YYREEE (reference sequence). The CDR3 has 16 residues. V lost 3 bases, J lost 4 bases, and 12 bases stayed unmatched. CDR3 residues: CASSSTTSRSGETQYF. In DNA form, the CDR3 reads TGTGCCAGCAGCTCTACGACTAGCAGGAGTGGAGAGACCCAGTACTTC.

This clonotype was seen repeatedly, ten times or more. The chain carries TRBV11-2 and TRBJ2-7; D may be TRBD1 (5 bases). Germline loops: CDR1 SGHAT, CDR2 FQNNGV. This CDR3 spans 17 amino acids. Trimming pared 5 bases from V and 1 base from J, leaving 21 bases between. The CDR3: CASSLGPYGSDSYEQYF. In DNA form, the CDR3 reads TGTGCCAGCAGCCTGGGGCCTTACGGCTCGGATTCCTACGAGCAGTACTTC.

In this sample, this clonotype turned up many times. The rearrangement joins TRBV11-2 to TRBJ2-5; D could derive from TRBD1 or TRBD2 (6 bases each). The CDR3 runs 16 residues. Germline V lookup: CDR1 SGHAT, CDR2 FQNNGV. V lost 2 bases, J lost 5 bases, and 18 bases lay in between. CDR3 in DNA: TGTGCCAGCAGCTTACAGCAGGGGAGGAGCGGTGAGACCCAGTACTTC. Protein product: CASSLQQGRSGETQYF.

This clonotype has only a few counts. V and J are TRBV12-3 or TRBV12-4 and TRBJ2-1; 7 nucleotides agree with TRBD2. This CDR3 is 15 amino acids long. V dropped 6 bases and J dropped 4; count of bases not matched to a gene: 9. The CDR3 reads CASSPGSGTYNEQFF. DNA for the CDR3: TGTGCCAGCAGCCCGGGGAGCGGGACGTACAATGAGCAGTTCTTC.

This clonotype was seen many times. This rearrangement joins TRBV11-2 to TRBJ2-7; 8 nucleotides align to TRBD2. CDR3 length: 15 residues. Per the germline V gene, CDR1 is SGHAT and CDR2 is FQNNGV. J was trimmed by 2 bases and V by 5 bases; bases with no gene match: 8. The CDR3 DNA reads TGTGCCAGCAGCCCTGCGGGCGGGGGGACCTACGAGCAGTACTTC. It is translated as CASSPAGGGTYEQYF.

The rearrangement joins TRBV6-5 to TRBJ2-1; 10 bases agree with TRBD2. Germline CDR1 and CDR2: MNHEY and SVGAGI. V lost 6 bases to trimming and J lost 4 bases; unmatched junction nucleotides: 6. The CDR3 is 15 amino acids. CDR3 residues: CASSATLAGYNEQFF. The CDR3 bases are TGTGCCAGCAGCGCGACACTAGCGGGGTACAATGAGCAGTTCTTC.